These 10 T cell receptor beta chains were all obtained from the same sample, sequenced in a study of T cell responses to AZD1222 COVID-19 vaccine. The repertoire was sequenced with immunoSEQ multiplex PCR; TCRdb's copy has only in-frame clones and lacks some. The sample yields about 160,000 clones, 90% to 95% seen once. Sequenced material: peripheral blood, taken 28 days after the second AZD1222 dose. These receptors all come from an adult who received the AZD1222 COVID-19 vaccine.

The chain joins TRBV28 to TRBJ1-2; tentatively, D is TRBD1 (6 bases). The CDR3 consists of 15 residues. Between the trimmed V and J ends, which lost 5 bases and 6 bases, there was a span of 19 bases. From germline, CDR1 is MDHEN and CDR2 SYDVKM. The CDR3 region is CASSVGGAGVDGYTF. The CDR3 bases are TGTGCCAGCAGTGTGGGGGGCGCTGGCGTTGATGGCTACACCTTC.

This clone showed up just once. The chain joins TRBV6-1 to TRBJ2-3; D is possibly TRBD1 (5 bases). The ends were cut back, 2 bases at V and 1 base at J, with 13 bases in the middle. This CDR3 has 16 amino acids. Looked up from germline, CDR1 is MNHNS and CDR2 is SASEGT. CDR3 region: CASSETPTGGTDTQYF. CDR3 DNA sequence: TGTGCCAGCAGTGAAACCCCAACAGGCGGCACAGATACGCAGTATTTT.

This chain links TRBV27 with TRBJ1-1; 11 bases are a match to TRBD1. The CDR3 has 15 residues. Germline CDR1 reads MNHEY; CDR2 reads SMNVEV (reference sequence). Unmatched junction bases numbered 10, after V lost 11 bases and J lost 2 bases. The CDR3 bases are TGTGCCTCCAAGGGGGGACAGGGGGGCAACACTGAAGCTTTCTTT. This translates into CASKGGQGGNTEAFF.

The chain employs TRBV7-6 and TRBJ2-3; D is ambiguous. Germline V CDR1 and CDR2: SGHVS, FNYEAQ. The V gene lost 1 base and the J gene lost 2 bases, with 10 bases spanning the gap. The CDR3 is 15 amino acids. CDR3 DNA sequence: TGTGCCAGCAGCTTAGGGACGTCACACACAGATACGCAGTATTTT. It yields the protein CASSLGTSHTDTQYF. The full variable domain, rest sourced from reference TRBV7-6 and TRBJ2-3, is GAGVSQSPRYKVTKRGQDVALRCDPISGHVSLYWYRQALGQGPEFLTYFNYEAQQDKSGLPNDRFSAERPEGSISTLTIQRTEQRDSAMYRCASSLGTSHTDTQYFGPGTRLTVL.

This chain connects TRBV18 to TRBJ1-1; 8 bases are shared with TRBD1. This CDR3 contains 18 residues. The germline gives CDR1 KGHSH, CDR2 LQKENI. The ends lost 1 base at V and 2 bases at J; junction bases unmatched: 12. The CDR3 nucleotides read TGTGCCAGCTCACCACGGTCCTCAGACAGGGGCGTAAACACTGAAGCTTTCTTT. Protein: CASSPRSSDRGVNTEAFF.

A single count supports this clone. V and J are TRBV4-3 and TRBJ1-2; D is uncertain. V was pared by 3 bases and J by 6 bases, with 14 bases between. Germline V gene data show CDR1 as LGHNA and CDR2 as YSLEER. The CDR3 has 14 residues. In DNA form, the CDR3 reads TGCGCCAGCAGCCAGTCGACGGTCTCCCATGGCTACACCTTC. Translated: CASSQSTVSHGYTF.

The chain is built from TRBV6-6 and TRBJ2-4, with 7 bases fitting TRBD2. Germline CDR1 MNHNY, CDR2 SVGAGI (reference sequence). Unmatched junction bases numbered 4, after V lost 2 bases and J lost 0 bases. This CDR3 is 16 amino acids long. CDR3 protein: CASSYGRGVAKNIQYF. The CDR3 DNA reads as TGTGCCAGCAGTTACGGGAGGGGAGTAGCCAAAAACATTCAGTACTTC.

This chain links TRBV6-5 with TRBJ1-1; maybe TRBD1 (6 bases). The CDR3 spans 14 residues. Germline V gene lookup returns CDR1 MNHEY and CDR2 SVGAGI. V lost 5 bases, J lost 6 bases, and 16 bases lay in between. CDR3 bases: TGTGCCAGCAGTCCCCCAGGGGCAGATGCTGAAGCTTTCTTT. Its translation is CASSPPGADAEAFF.

This clone was seen once. The rearrangement joins TRBV23-1 to TRBJ1-2; D is unclear. TRBV23-1 is given ORF status, its function remaining uncertain. Trimming shortened V by 6 bases and J by 5 bases, and 10 bases separated the two germline ends. The CDR3 loop spans 12 amino acids. In DNA, the CDR3 is TGCGCCAGCAGCTTTGAATGGTATGGCTACACCTTC. Its protein is CASSFEWYGYTF.

The table lists this clone with a count of one. V gene TRBV4-1 combines with J gene TRBJ2-3; 10 positions match TRBD1. CDR3 length: 15 residues. Germline CDR1 and CDR2: MGHRA and YSYEKL. The V and J ends lost 2 bases and 5 bases, in that order; junction bases with no gene match: 4. CDR3 loop: CASSQRQGAIDTQYF. The CDR3 nucleotides are TGCGCCAGCAGCCAAAGACAGGGGGCAATAGATACGCAGTATTTT.